The rows below give T cell receptor beta chains drawn from one sample of a study of OX40 agonist ivuxolimab in advanced cancers. Sequenced by immunoSEQ multiplex PCR; TCRdb stores in-frame clones only, minus some. The sample yields about 100,000 clones, about 90% seen once. This sample comprised CD4+ or CD8+ T cells sorted from blood, obtained in a trial of the OX40 agonist ivuxolimab. The receptors here all came from an adult with an advanced solid tumor such as melanoma, head and neck, liver or kidney cancer. The CDR3 runs from the conserved cysteine through the conserved F or W. The order of the fields is J gene, V gene, D gene, clone size, CDR3 protein, CDR3 DNA. The D gene is left open where the match is weak. Size values are once, few and many counts, or a class for expanded clones, and some rows have none.

TRBJ2-7	TRBV27	TRBD1	-	CASRTGIGEQYF	TGTGCCAGCAGGACAGGGATCGGCGAGCAGTACTTC
TRBJ2-7	TRBV6-6	-	-	CASSRVAEILYEQYF	TGTGCCAGCAGTCGGGTCGCGGAGATTCTGTACGAGCAGTACTTC
TRBJ1-1	TRBV6-9	-	-	CASRGLGNTEAFF	TGTGCCAGCAGGGGTTTGGGGAACACTGAAGCTTTCTTT
TRBJ1-5	TRBV5-1	TRBD1	-	CASSPTTGGINQPQHF	TGCGCCAGCAGCCCTACAACAGGGGGCATCAATCAGCCCCAGCATTTT
TRBJ2-3	TRBV5-1	TRBD2	-	CASSPMTAGGTDTQYF	TGCGCCAGCAGTCCAATGACAGCGGGAGGGACAGATACGCAGTATTTT
TRBJ2-7	TRBV15	-	-	CATSRATGGGSLEQYF	TGTGCCACCAGCAGAGCCACAGGGGGAGGGTCCCTCGAGCAGTACTTC
TRBJ2-5	TRBV7-2	-	-	CASSLTGIQETQYF	TGTGCCAGCAGCTTAACGGGGATCCAAGAGACCCAGTACTTC
TRBJ2-7	TRBV7-2	-	-	CASRRTSGYYEQYF	TGTGCCAGCAGACGCACTAGTGGATACTACGAGCAGTACTTC
TRBJ1-2	TRBV14	-	-	CASSQGLSGRNYGYTF	TGTGCCAGCAGCCAAGGTCTTTCAGGGCGTAACTATGGCTACACCTTC
TRBJ2-7	TRBV7-8	TRBD2	-	CASSHGLADYEQYF	TGTGCCAGCAGCCATGGACTAGCGGACTACGAGCAGTACTTC
TRBJ2-1	TRBV7-6	TRBD2	-	CASSWASGRREQFF	TGTGCCAGCAGCTGGGCTAGCGGGAGACGTGAGCAGTTCTTC
TRBJ2-4	TRBV30	-	-	CAWEGEGKNIQYF	TGTGCCTGGGAGGGGGAGGGAAAAAACATTCAGTACTTC
TRBJ2-2	TRBV7-8	-	-	CASSFRPITNTGELFF	TGTGCCAGCAGCTTTCGGCCGATAACGAACACCGGGGAGCTGTTTTTT
TRBJ2-7	TRBV7-2	-	few	CASSLLGNSYEQYF	TGTGCCAGCAGCTTATTGGGCAACTCCTACGAGCAGTACTTC
TRBJ2-1	TRBV7-3	-	-	CASSLYRNEQFF	TGTGCCAGCAGCCTATATAGAAATGAGCAGTTCTTC
TRBJ2-7	TRBV27	TRBD2	once	CASRPSGRSSYEQYF	TGTGCCAGCAGGCCTAGCGGGAGGAGCTCCTACGAGCAGTACTTC
TRBJ1-1	TRBV10-2	-	once	CASSIGRQNTEAFF	TGCGCCAGCAGTATTGGGCGCCAGAACACTGAAGCTTTCTTT
TRBJ2-7	TRBV10-3	-	-	CAISGRADSYEQYF	TGTGCCATCAGTGGCAGGGCGGACTCCTACGAGCAGTACTTC
TRBJ1-2	TRBV28	-	-	CASPLEGYGRRFGYTF	TGTGCCAGCCCTCTAGAGGGGTATGGGCGGAGGTTTGGCTACACCTTC
TRBJ2-6	TRBV4-3	-	-	CASSQDRASGANVLTF	TGCGCCAGCAGCCAAGATCGGGCCTCTGGGGCCAACGTCCTGACTTTC
TRBJ2-2	TRBV7-2	TRBD1	-	CASSLVHARGLELFF	TGTGCCAGCAGCTTAGTCCACGCCAGGGGGCTTGAGCTGTTTTTT
TRBJ1-5	TRBV6-1	-	-	CASSVLGRNQPQHF	TGTGCCAGCAGTGTTTTGGGGAGAAATCAGCCCCAGCATTTT
TRBJ1-4	TRBV2	-	-	CASSEGEGSNEKLFF	TGTGCCAGCAGTGAGGGGGAAGGGAGTAATGAAAAACTGTTTTTT
TRBJ1-1	TRBV19	-	-	CASSNTVNTEAFF	TGTGCCAGTAGTAATACAGTTAACACTGAAGCTTTCTTT
TRBJ2-3	TRBV7-9	-	-	CASSLVGRTDTQYF	TGTGCCAGCAGCTTAGTTGGGCGCACAGATACGCAGTATTTT
TRBJ2-1	TRBV4-2	-	-	CASSQEGGPSYNEQFF	TGTGCCAGCAGCCAAGAAGGAGGGCCTTCCTACAATGAGCAGTTCTTC
TRBJ1-1	TRBV4-2	TRBD1	-	CASSRETGDSNTEAFF	TGTGCCAGCAGCCGAGAGACAGGGGACTCGAACACTGAAGCTTTCTTT
TRBJ2-7	TRBV7-9	TRBD1	-	CASSLGQVRTYEQYF	TGTGCCAGCAGTTTGGGACAGGTGCGAACCTACGAGCAGTACTTC
TRBJ2-1	TRBV2	-	-	CASRKGAVAGPSNGEQFF	TGTGCCAGCAGAAAGGGGGCAGTAGCGGGACCATCCAACGGTGAGCAGTTCTTC
TRBJ2-7	TRBV18	TRBD2	-	CASSPVDGGRRDEQYF	TGTGCCAGCTCACCCGTCGACGGCGGGAGGAGGGACGAGCAGTACTTC
TRBJ2-7	TRBV5-5	TRBD2	-	CASSLNPGLAGSYEQYF	TGTGCCAGCAGCTTAAATCCGGGACTAGCGGGTTCCTACGAGCAGTACTTC
TRBJ1-4	TRBV6-1	-	-	CASSHTGEKLFF	TGTGCCAGCAGTCACACGGGTGAAAAACTGTTTTTT
TRBJ1-1	TRBV30	TRBD1	-	CAWSIRGRRTEAFF	TGTGCCTGGAGTATCAGGGGGCGTAGGACTGAAGCTTTCTTT
TRBJ2-7	TRBV2	TRBD1	-	CASSYHTGTGNSYEQYF	TGTGCCAGCAGTTACCACACAGGGACAGGAAACTCCTACGAGCAGTACTTC
TRBJ2-2	TRBV15	-	-	CATSRAKGVPGELFF	TGTGCCACCAGCAGAGCAAAGGGAGTCCCCGGGGAGCTGTTTTTT
TRBJ2-7	TRBV5-6	TRBD1	-	CASSWTGGEHEQYF	TGTGCCAGCAGCTGGACAGGGGGCGAACACGAGCAGTACTTC
TRBJ1-4	TRBV5-6	-	-	CASRGYGGGEKLFF	TGTGCCAGCAGGGGTTACGGGGGCGGTGAAAAACTGTTTTTT
TRBJ2-5	TRBV9	-	once	CASSVAWASDNTQYF	TGTGCCAGCAGCGTAGCTTGGGCTAGCGATAATACGCAGTACTTC
TRBJ1-4	TRBV7-9	-	-	CASSLEGTEREKLFF	TGTGCCAGCAGCTTAGAGGGGACGGAACGGGAAAAACTGTTTTTT
TRBJ1-1	TRBV10-3	-	-	CAISDPPRGLIWAFF	TGTGCCATCAGTGACCCACCTAGAGGGTTGATTTGGGCTTTCTTT
TRBJ2-3	TRBV7-9	-	few	CASSLGGRSADTQYF	TGTGCCAGCAGCTTAGGGGGTCGGAGCGCAGATACGCAGTATTTT
TRBJ1-5	TRBV10-2	-	once	CASSERYGAGAGNQPQHF	TGCGCCAGCAGTGAGAGGTACGGGGCAGGGGCTGGCAATCAGCCCCAGCATTTT
TRBJ2-7	TRBV30	TRBD2	-	CAWSVPPRLARTYEQYF	TGTGCCTGGAGTGTCCCCCCACGACTAGCGAGGACCTACGAGCAGTACTTC
TRBJ1-4	TRBV25-1	TRBD1	few	CASTLTGGSEKLFF	TGTGCCAGCACCCTGACAGGGGGCAGTGAAAAACTGTTTTTT
TRBJ2-1	TRBV11-3	TRBD2	few	CASSLGLAVNEQFF	TGTGCCAGCAGCTTAGGGCTAGCGGTCAATGAGCAGTTCTTC
TRBJ2-5	TRBV6-5	TRBD2	-	CASSPGGAQETQYF	TGTGCCAGCAGTCCGGGGGGTGCACAAGAGACCCAGTACTTC
TRBJ2-7	TRBV5-1	TRBD1	-	CASSLPYGGQGISYEQYF	TGCGCCAGCAGCTTGCCATATGGCGGACAGGGGATTAGCTACGAGCAGTACTTC
TRBJ2-1	TRBV15	TRBD1	-	CATSRDQGANEQFF	TGTGCCACCAGCAGAGATCAGGGGGCAAATGAGCAGTTCTTC
TRBJ1-4	TRBV7-2	TRBD1	-	CASSLVPPGGATNEKLFF	TGTGCCAGCAGCTTAGTCCCTCCAGGGGGCGCGACTAATGAAAAACTGTTTTTT
TRBJ2-6	TRBV18	-	once	CASSPPGWLSSGANVLTF	TGTGCCAGCTCACCACCGGGATGGCTAAGCTCTGGGGCCAACGTCCTGACTTTC
TRBJ2-7	TRBV6-6	TRBD1	-	CASSDGTGLSYEQYF	TGTGCCAGCAGCGACGGGACAGGCCTTTCCTACGAGCAGTACTTC
TRBJ2-1	TRBV7-7	TRBD1	-	CASSEDRGLEQFF	TGTGCTAGCAGCGAGGACAGGGGGTTAGAGCAGTTCTTC
TRBJ2-3	TRBV18	-	-	CASSAVHTDTQYF	TGTGCCAGCTCCGCAGTTCACACAGATACGCAGTATTTT
TRBJ2-1	TRBV5-4	TRBD2	once	CASSFRTSGKVYEQFF	TGTGCCAGCAGCTTCCGGACTAGCGGGAAGGTCTATGAGCAGTTCTTC